This TCR beta chain comes out of a study of shared clonotypes between healthy human individuals. The assay was immunoSEQ multiplex PCR, and TCRdb's table has in-frame clones only and misses some. This sample carries 2 million to 2.5 million clones, approximately 94% of them seen once, and the ten largest clones take about 0.38%. The sequence was collected from a man aged 18 to 30 in good health. Some clones in this sample may be carry-over from other donors' samples. Sequencing used naive CD4+ T cells from PBMCs. Indicated subset: CD45RA+ positively selected.

The CDR3 region has the DNA TGCGCCAGCAGCATCCCCCAGGGTCCAGCCATCCGGGACAGCAATCTCATGAACACTGAAGCTTTCTTT. Residues: CASSIPQGPAIRDSNLMNTEAFF. V usage is TRBV5-1 and J usage is TRBJ1-1, with 7 bases that match TRBD1. The CDR3 contains 23 residues. V lost 4 bases and J lost 0; bases outside the gene matches: 30. The germline V gene has CDR1 SGHRS and CDR2 YFSETQ.